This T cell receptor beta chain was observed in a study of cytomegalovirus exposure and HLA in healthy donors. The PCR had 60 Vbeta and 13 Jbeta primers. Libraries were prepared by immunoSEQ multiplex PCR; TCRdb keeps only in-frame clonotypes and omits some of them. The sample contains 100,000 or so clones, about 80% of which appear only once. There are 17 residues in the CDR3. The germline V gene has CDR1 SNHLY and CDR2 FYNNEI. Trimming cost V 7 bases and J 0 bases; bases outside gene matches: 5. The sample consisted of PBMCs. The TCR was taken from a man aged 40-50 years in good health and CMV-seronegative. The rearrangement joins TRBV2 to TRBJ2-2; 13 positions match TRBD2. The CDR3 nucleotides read TGTGCCAGCAAATGGACTAGCGGGGGCCCGAACACCGGGGAGCTGTTTTTT. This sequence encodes CASKWTSGGPNTGELFF.